This T cell receptor (beta chain) was recorded in a study of OX40 agonist ivuxolimab in advanced cancers. Study-level background: Ivuxolimab, which targeted the costimulatory receptor OX40 (CD134), was an agonistic, fully human IgG2 monoclonal antibody. The monotherapy dose-escalation portion (N = 52 patients) of the phase I ivuxolimab trial is reported in the paper. A male proportion of approximately 83% and a mean age of approximately 60 years, ranging from about 20 to 85, were recorded for the dose-escalation cohort. Prior anti-PD-1, anti-PD-L1 or anti-CTLA-4 therapy was permitted, and checkpoint inhibitors had been received by approximately 39% of dose-escalation patients. Intravenous ivuxolimab was administered to patients every 2 weeks at six dose levels: 0.01, 0.1, 0.3, 1.5, 3 and 10 mg/kg. Partial responses were achieved by three dose-escalation patients, of whom one had hepatocellular carcinoma and two had cutaneous melanoma. Peripheral TCRbeta sequencing was intended to test whether TCR sequence diversity was altered and clonal T-cell expansion was caused by ivuxolimab. Among the roughly 52 dose-escalation patients, around 19 had hepatocellular carcinoma, roughly 15 melanoma, 9 renal cell carcinoma and 9 head and neck cancer.

Overall study outcomes, separate from this receptor: Low levels of normalized T-cell clonal expansion were also seen in some patients who did not respond. After ivuxolimab, CD8+ T cells had more expanded clones than CD4+ T cells on average. Antigen specificity was not determined for the clonally expanded peripheral T cells. In the 0.1-3.0 mg/kg groups, partial responders had among the lowest normalized peripheral clonal expansion, particularly in CD8+ T cells. At doses from 0.1 to 3.0 mg/kg, clonal expansion was seen in both CD4+ and CD8+ blood T cells between baseline and week 6.

Genomic DNA was extracted from sorted cells for sequencing of the TCRbeta CDR3 region. The immunoSEQ Assay was used for sequencing of TCRbeta CDR3 regions. The table comes from immuneACCESS by way of TCRdb, which keeps in-frame sequences with V and J called. Part of the clones is missing from these tables; in studies checked, under half for an unresolved V gene and the rest for unknown reasons. The sample yields more than 50,000 clones; 70% to 85% were counted once. The top ten constitute roughly an eighth of the sample. As for this clone: The specificity of this receptor is unknown. Per-nucleotide qualities are absent, and no much larger clonotype sits a single base away.

Including the terminal cysteine and phenylalanine, the CDR3 comprises 16 residues. Just the 48-base CDR3 DNA is kept, in frame starting at base 1. Per the germline V gene (reference sequence), SGHNT is the CDR1 and YYREEE is the CDR2. Relative to germline, V is 1 base shorter and J is 0 bases shorter, with 10 bases between their ends. Patients with a history of autoimmune disease or receiving systemic immunosuppression were excluded from the trial. Peripheral blood for TCR sequencing was drawn from every dose cohort at baseline, at cycle 4 day 1 and at cycle 7 day 1. Samples were obtained from an open-label, multicenter, first-in-human phase I dose-escalation trial of ivuxolimab. Adults with locally advanced or metastatic melanoma, renal cell carcinoma, hepatocellular carcinoma or head and neck squamous cell carcinoma were enrolled in the trial. CD4+ and CD8+ T cells were sorted separately from peripheral blood before TCR sequencing.

The clonotype was recovered from an adult with an advanced solid tumor such as melanoma, head and neck, liver or kidney cancer. The rearrangement joined TRBV5-4 to TRBJ2-2; the D segment could be TRBD2, given 6 matching bases. This specimen consisted of CD4+ or CD8+ T cells sorted from blood, obtained in a trial of the OX40 agonist ivuxolimab. The sequenced DNA: TGTGCCAGCAGCTTGAGGGTAGCGGCGAACACCGGGGAGCTGTTTTTT. Its translation reads: CASSLRVAANTGELFF.